What follows are 21 T cell receptor beta chains derived from one specimen sequenced in a study (dated by TCRdb to about 2016). Receptor libraries were prepared by RT-PCR. The sequencer was an Illumina MiSeq. The public reads were reanalyzed by TCRdb: fastp trimming at Q25, MiXCR alignment, in-frame beta chains only. One record per CDR3 amino acid sequence lists the most common genes and DNA. The sample contains about 680,000 distinct CDR3 sequences, 12% to 15% of them found a single time. The ten largest clones capture 3% to 4.5% of the sample. Material for sequencing was memory CD4+ T cells from blood. Receptor source: a female donor in good health, serving as a healthy control.

A few counts support this clonotype. The rearrangement uses TRBV6-2 or TRBV6-3 and TRBJ2-3; 13 positions agree with TRBD2. Germline CDR1 is MNHEY and CDR2 is SVGEGT. J was trimmed by 3 bases and V by 5 bases; bases with no gene match: 11. The CDR3 loop spans 18 amino acids. In nucleotides, the CDR3 is TGTGCCAGCAGTCACCCACGGACTAGCGGGAGTAGAACAGATACGCAGTATTTT. The encoded protein is CASSHPRTSGSRTDTQYF.

The chain recombines TRBV28 with TRBJ1-5, with D possibly matching TRBD1 (6 bases). The CDR3 contains 17 residues. The V gene's germline CDR1 is MDHEN and CDR2 SYDVKM. Trimming removed 7 bases from V and 9 bases from J, with 28 bases in between. DNA for the CDR3: TGTGCCAGCAACCAACAACAGGGTTCTGCCCGGCGTAGGCCCCAGCATTTT. It translates to CASNQQQGSARRRPQHF. Filled out from reference TRBV28 and TRBJ1-5, the complete variable domain reads DVKVTQSSRYLVKRTGEKVFLECVQDMDHENMFWYRQDPGLGLRLIYFSYDVKMKEKGDIPEGYSVSREKKERFSLILESASTNQTSMYLCASNQQQGSARRRPQHFGDGTRLSIL.

This clonotype came up a few times. Because it lacks the conserved phenylalanine or tryptophan at the end, this CDR3 is likely a read error. V and J are TRBV4-3 and TRBJ2-3; D could derive from TRBD1 or TRBD2 (5 bases each). V dropped 3 bases and J dropped 0 bases, with 16 bases sitting between them. This CDR3 contains 17 residues. Per the germline V gene, CDR1 is LGHNA and CDR2 is YSLEER. CDR3 loop: CASSQGSGTTSTDTQYL. CDR3 sequence (DNA): TGCGCCAGCAGCCAGGGCTCCGGGACCACAAGCACAGATACGCAGTATCTT.

A few counts support this clonotype. This chain links TRBV4-3 with TRBJ2-1; TRBD1 might be the D (5 bases). Germline-derived CDR1 and CDR2 are LGHNA and YSLEER. The CDR3 covers 17 residues. Trimming removed 2 bases at V and 7 bases at J, with 21 bases between. CDR3 protein: CASSQNRPRGVLNEQFF. The CDR3 nucleotides read TGCGCCAGCAGCCAAAATCGCCCAAGGGGTGTTTTGAATGAGCAGTTCTTC.

Only a few counts were recorded for this clonotype. This sequence joins TRBV20-1 and TRBJ1-5; D is unclear. Between the trimmed V and J ends, which lost 3 bases and 6 bases, there was a span of 12 bases. Germline V gene data show CDR1 as DFQATT and CDR2 as SNEGSKA (reference sequence). The CDR3 has 13 residues. DNA for the CDR3: TGCAGTGCTAGTGGCGGTTCGGCTCAGCCCCAGCATTTT. Translated: CSASGGSAQPQHF.

This chain links TRBV28 with TRBJ2-1; D is unclear. This CDR3 comprises 14 residues. Trimming shortened V by 7 bases and J by 3 bases, and 13 bases separated the two germline ends. Germline V lookup: CDR1 MDHEN, CDR2 SYDVKM. The CDR3 DNA reads as TGTGCCAGCACACCCGGCGGCGGCTACAATGAGCAGTTCTTC. Translated, it gives CASTPGGGYNEQFF.

In this sample, this clonotype turned up a few times. V usage is TRBV7-2 and J usage is TRBJ2-7, with 7 bases fitting TRBD2. This CDR3 comprises 15 residues. Per germline, CDR1 SGHTA and CDR2 FQGNSA. V was pared by 3 bases and J by 0 bases, with 5 bases of the junction left unmatched. The DNA for the CDR3 is TGTGCCAGCAGCTTGGGGCGGGGGAACTCCTACGAGCAGTACTTC. It specifies CASSLGRGNSYEQYF.

V is TRBV7-6 and J is TRBJ1-1; D is ambiguous. Trimming cost V 4 bases and J 1 base, with 10 bases left between them. This CDR3 is built from 14 residues. Germline CDR1 reads SGHVS; CDR2 reads FNYEAQ. CDR3 bases: TGTGCCAGCAGCTCGTCTCAAAGGAACACTGAAGCTTTCTTT. Amino acids: CASSSSQRNTEAFF.

The chain is built from TRBV20-1 and TRBJ2-1, with 8 bases identical to TRBD2. Germline V gene data show CDR1 as DFQATT and CDR2 as SNEGSKA (reference sequence). The CDR3 is made up of 13 amino acids. The CDR3 DNA reads as TGCTGCTGGGGAGCCGGCCGGGAGGGTGAGCAGTTCTTC. It specifies CCWGAGREGEQFF.

This clonotype has more than one count but fewer than ten. V gene TRBV7-2 combines with J gene TRBJ1-1; D call uncertain. V shed 5 bases and J shed 4 bases, with 17 bases lying between them. Looked up from germline, CDR1 is SGHTA and CDR2 is FQGNSA. The CDR3 covers 15 residues. This CDR3 reads CASSPVGGRVTEAFF. The CDR3 DNA reads TGTGCCAGCAGCCCAGTGGGAGGGCGAGTCACTGAAGCTTTCTTT.

The chain uses TRBV6-4 and TRBJ2-2, with D perhaps assigned TRBD1 or TRBD2 (5 bases each). This CDR3 has 14 amino acids. In germline, CDR1 is MRHNA, CDR2 SNTAGT. The ends were cut back, 3 bases at V and 6 bases at J, with 11 bases in the middle. Here the CDR3 DNA reads TGTGCCAGCAGTGATTCGTGGGGGTCCGGGGAGCTGTTTTTT. Protein sequence: CASSDSWGSGELFF.

V and J are TRBV12-3 or TRBV12-4 and TRBJ2-5; a possible D gene is TRBD2 (5 bases). The V and J ends lost 6 bases and 0 bases respectively, with 8 bases between them. The CDR3 runs to 13 residues. CDR3 residues: CASRDGNQETQYF. The CDR3 bases are TGTGCCAGCAGGGACGGGAACCAAGAGACCCAGTACTTC.

V gene TRBV20-1 combines with J gene TRBJ2-2; 8 bases match TRBD2. Per germline, CDR1 DFQATT and CDR2 SNEGSKA (reference sequence). CDR3 size: 11 residues. CDR3 residues: CRGAGGGELFF. The CDR3 DNA reads TGCAGGGGGGCGGGAGGCGGGGAGCTGTTTTTT.

The rearrangement links TRBV6-4 to TRBJ2-2, with TRBD1 as a possible D gene (8 bases). V was trimmed by 6 bases and J by 4 bases, leaving 12 bases between them. The germline CDR1 and CDR2 sequences are MRHNA and SNTAGT. This CDR3 region has 14 residues. This chain's CDR3 is CASRQGGSTGELFF. CDR3 DNA sequence: TGTGCCAGCAGACAGGGGGGGAGCACCGGGGAGCTGTTTTTT.

This clonotype turned up a few times. The chain uses TRBV5-4 and TRBJ2-1, with TRBD2 matching over 12 bases. Germline V CDR1 and CDR2: SGHNT, YYREEE (reference sequence). V was clipped by 5 bases and J by 9 bases; unmatched bases: 18. The CDR3 totals 18 residues. The CDR3 loop is CASSQSFGTSGPGSEQFF. CDR3 nucleotide sequence: TGTGCCAGCAGTCAATCCTTCGGGACTAGCGGGCCTGGGAGTGAGCAGTTCTTC. Supplemented by reference TRBV5-4 and TRBJ2-1, the full variable domain reads ETGVTQSPTHLIKTRGQQVTLRCSSQSGHNTVSWYQQALGQGPQFIFQYYREEENGRGNFPPRFSGLQFPNYSSELNVNALELDDSALYLCASSQSFGTSGPGSEQFFGPGTRLTVL.

The V and J genes are TRBV6-4 and TRBJ2-1, with 8 bases aligning to TRBD1. V shed 7 bases, J shed 4 bases, and the junction held 9 bases outside the gene matches. The CDR3 consists of 15 residues. The V gene's germline CDR1 is MRHNA and CDR2 SNTAGT. This CDR3 is CASITRGQVYNEQFF. CDR3 nucleotides: TGTGCCAGCATCACTCGGGGACAGGTGTACAATGAGCAGTTCTTC.

This sequence joins TRBV27 and TRBJ1-6; D remains ambiguous. Germline CDR1 MNHEY, CDR2 SMNVEV (reference sequence). Trimming took 0 bases from V and 7 from J, leaving 10 bases between them. The CDR3 is made up of 15 amino acids. The CDR3 DNA sequence: TGTGCCAGCAGTTTATCGAACGTGCTGAATTCACCCCTCCACTTT. Its protein is CASSLSNVLNSPLHF.

This clonotype was seen more than once but under ten times. The V and J genes are TRBV15 and TRBJ1-2, with D unresolved. The CDR3 runs 18 residues. Germline-derived CDR1 and CDR2 are LNHNV and YYDKDF (reference sequence). Trimming left V 5 bases short and J 1 base short, with 23 bases between. CDR3 DNA sequence: TGTGCCACCAGCCGAGCGCGCCCGGCGGACCACGTTAACTATGGCTACACCTTC. Encoded protein: CATSRARPADHVNYGYTF.

This clonotype was recorded many times. This rearrangement joins TRBV12-3 or TRBV12-4 to TRBJ1-1; D gene unclear. The germline V and J ends were trimmed by 6 bases and 4 bases, with 9 bases remaining between them. CDR3 size: 12 residues. The CDR3 coding sequence is TGTGCCAGCAGCGGGGATCGCACTGAAGCTTTCTTT. Translated, it gives CASSGDRTEAFF.

This clonotype was observed at least ten times. The V call is TRBV20-1, the J call TRBJ1-5; 9 nucleotides agree with TRBD1. The germline gives CDR1 DFQATT, CDR2 SNEGSKA (reference sequence). V gave up 8 bases and J gave up 4 bases; unmatched junction bases: 6. CDR3 length: 13 residues. The DNA of the CDR3 is TGCAGTAGTCAGGGACAGGGAAATCAGCCCCAGCATTTT. Residues: CSSQGQGNQPQHF.

This clonotype was seen ten or more times. This rearrangement joins TRBV30 to TRBJ2-7; 14 bases are a match to TRBD2. V was pared by 6 bases and J by 4 bases, with 5 bases of the junction left unmatched. The CDR3 is 14 residues long. The V gene's germline CDR1 is GTSNPN and CDR2 SVGIG (reference sequence). CDR3: CACGTSGSKYEQYF. The CDR3 nucleotides read TGTGCCTGTGGGACTAGCGGGAGTAAATACGAGCAGTACTTC.